A selection of T cell receptor beta chains follows, all from one sample in a study of T cells expressing NK-cell markers. Following a re-call of the 5' RACE reads, TCRdb has one entry per CDR3 protein and lacks DNA. The sample shows about 460,000 distinct CDR3 sequences, and 1.4% sits with its ten largest clones. Sequencing was performed on blood T cells: a sorted CD56 or NKG2C T cell subset, CD4+ or CD8+ T cells, or bulk PBMC T cells (not recorded which). The receptors were gathered from a woman aged 45-60 years in good health. Each CDR3 is given with its conserved first and last residue.

TRBV20-1	TRBJ2-7	CSARDLNVRYEQYF
TRBV5-1	TRBJ2-1	CASSLEIYNEQFF
TRBV6-5	TRBJ2-1	CASSYGRGGYNEQFF
TRBV20-1	TRBJ1-4	CSARAPHSFEGEKLFF
TRBV10-3	TRBJ2-5	CAIRSAPPQETQYF
TRBV19	TRBJ1-1	CASRGQVGTEAFF
TRBV12-3/TRBV12-4	TRBJ1-4	CASTTIGPDEKLFF
TRBV6-1	TRBJ1-2	CVSSGYGATYGYTF
TRBV7-3	TRBJ2-3	CASSLSGGAQYF
TRBV12-3/TRBV12-4	TRBJ2-2	CASSFKRGGELFF
TRBV11-2	TRBJ1-3	CASSLPGDTGNTIYF
TRBV6-5	TRBJ2-3	CASRQGADTQYF
TRBV29-1	TRBJ1-1	CSVRVRAEAFF